The sequence of this T cell receptor beta chain was determined in a study of blood T cell repertoires in COVID-19. For the study at large: Italy, Spain and the United States were the sources of the convalescent and acute COVID-19 samples. Nucleic acid was either cDNA or gDNA, and it came from T cells, B-cell-depleted T cells, or PBMCs.

The CDR3 has 15 residues. Losses at the gene ends were 4 bases for V and 10 bases for J; bases not matched to a gene: 8. Germline values: CDR1 SGHTA, CDR2 FQGNSA. In the source study's methods: Cell counts per sample came from amplifying reference gene primers. Method: immunoSEQ multiplex PCR; TCRdb's copy keeps in-frame clones and lacks some. V and J calls and clone size are as listed in that table; D and trimming were resolved from the DNA. The table has 150,000 to 200,000 clones, under 85% seen once; the top ten hold over 7.5%. The clonotype was recovered from a woman aged 80 or over with acute or convalescent COVID-19. The rearrangement links TRBV7-2 to TRBJ2-1, with 12 bases matching TRBD2. Source material: peripheral blood. CDR3 amino acids: CASSSSGGATREQFF. In DNA, the CDR3 is TGTGCCAGCAGCTCTAGCGGGGGGGCTACTAGGGAGCAGTTCTTC.